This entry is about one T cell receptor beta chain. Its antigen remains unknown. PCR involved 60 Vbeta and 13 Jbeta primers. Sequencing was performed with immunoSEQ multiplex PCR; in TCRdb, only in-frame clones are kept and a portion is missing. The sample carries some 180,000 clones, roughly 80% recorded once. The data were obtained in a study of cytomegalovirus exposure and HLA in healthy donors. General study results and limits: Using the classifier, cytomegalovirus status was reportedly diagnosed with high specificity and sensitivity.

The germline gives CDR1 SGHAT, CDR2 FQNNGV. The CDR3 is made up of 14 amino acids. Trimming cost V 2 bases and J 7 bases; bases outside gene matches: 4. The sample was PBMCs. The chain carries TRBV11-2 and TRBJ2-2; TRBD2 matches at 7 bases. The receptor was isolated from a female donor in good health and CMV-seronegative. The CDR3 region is CASSLFPGGGELFF. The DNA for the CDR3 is TGTGCCAGCAGCTTATTCCCGGGAGGCGGGGAGCTGTTTTTT.